The 24 T cell receptor beta chains given below trace back to one sample, sequenced in a study of cytomegalovirus exposure and HLA in healthy donors (dated by TCRdb to about 2017). Receptors were amplified or captured by the immunoSEQ multiplex PCR assay. A mixture of 60 forward primers for TCR Vbeta segments and 13 reverse primers for TCR Jbeta segments was used in the multiplex PCR. The table was pulled from immuneACCESS by TCRdb, which kept in-frame rearrangements only. Such tables lose some clones; where checked, under half of the loss comes from unresolved V genes, and the rest has no known cause. The sample profile shows more than 130,000 clones; around four fifths of them were found once. The ten largest account for about 2.2% of the sample. The sequencing input was PBMCs. The receptors stem from a man aged 30 to 39 in good health and CMV-seronegative.

This chain connects TRBV30 to TRBJ1-3; D not certain. Trimming removed 6 bases at V and 0 bases at J, with 12 bases between. CDR1 GTSNPN and CDR2 SVGIG come from the germline V gene (reference sequence). There are 14 residues in the CDR3. In DNA form, the CDR3 reads TGTGCCTGCCCTGAATCGAGCTCTGGAAACACCATATATTTT. Translating it yields CACPESSSGNTIYF.

The chain has TRBV14 and TRBJ2-2; D is ambiguous. The CDR3 is 15 residues long. V lost 1 base to trimming and J lost 0 bases, with 6 bases between them. CDR1 is SGHDN, CDR2 FVKESK, per germline. CDR3 in amino acids: CASSQGLANTGELFF. In DNA, the CDR3 is TGTGCCAGCAGCCAAGGCCTAGCGAACACCGGGGAGCTGTTTTTT.

The rearrangement links TRBV27 to TRBJ2-7, with TRBD1 identical over 11 bases. Unmatched junction bases numbered 4, after V lost 10 bases and J lost 2 bases. Per the germline V gene, CDR1 is MNHEY and CDR2 is SMNVEV (reference sequence). The CDR3 length is 13 residues. Here the CDR3 DNA reads TGTGCCACCGGACAGGGGGCCCCCTACGAGCAGTACTTC. This translates into CATGQGAPYEQYF.

The V gene is TRBV4-2, the J gene TRBJ1-5; D unresolved. This CDR3 contains 13 residues. Germline CDR1 reads LGHNA; CDR2 reads YNFKEQ. V gave up 0 bases and J gave up 5 bases, with 5 bases separating them. This CDR3 reads CASSQDIDQPQHF. The CDR3 nucleotides read TGTGCCAGCAGCCAAGATATAGATCAGCCCCAGCATTTT.

This rearrangement joins TRBV2 to TRBJ2-2; no clear D gene. Germline-derived CDR1 and CDR2 are SNHLY and FYNNEI. The CDR3 extends over 15 amino acids. Trimming removed 2 bases at V and 2 bases at J, with 9 bases between. The CDR3 nucleotides are TGTGCCAGCAGTGAATCTGCGGTCAACACCGGGGAGCTGTTTTTT. Amino acid sequence: CASSESAVNTGELFF. The whole variable domain, filled in from reference TRBV2 and TRBJ2-2, reads EPEVTQTPSHQVTQMGQEVILRCVPISNHLYFYWYRQILGQKVEFLVSFYNNEISEKSEIFDDQFSVERPDGSNFTLKIRSTKLEDSAMYFCASSESAVNTGELFFGEGSRLTVL.

For the CDR3, the DNA is TGCGCCAGCAGCCAAGTATTGGACATTAATCAGCCCCAGCATTTT. Protein product: CASSQVLDINQPQHF. The gene calls are TRBV4-1 and TRBJ1-5; tentative D call: TRBD1 (5 bases). Per germline, CDR1 MGHRA and CDR2 YSYEKL. Trimming removed 1 base from V and 4 bases from J, with 11 bases in between. This CDR3 has 15 amino acids.

The rearrangement joins TRBV7-8 to TRBJ2-1, with 9 nucleotides matching TRBD2. The V and J ends lost 8 bases and 5 bases, in that order; junction bases with no gene match: 7. Germline values: CDR1 SGHVS, CDR2 FQNEAQ. The CDR3 extends over 14 amino acids. The CDR3 reads CASGRLAENNEQFF. DNA for the CDR3: TGTGCCAGCGGTCGACTAGCGGAAAACAATGAGCAGTTCTTC.

This sequence joins TRBV5-8 and TRBJ1-5; D remains unclear. V was clipped by 4 bases and J by 3 bases, with 11 bases between them. The V gene's germline CDR1 is SGHTS and CDR2 YDEGEE. The length of the CDR3 is 14 residues. CDR3 sequence reads: CASSLWTPNQPQHF. The CDR3 DNA reads TGTGCCAGCAGCCTTTGGACTCCCAATCAGCCCCAGCATTTT.

The chain carries TRBV29-1 and TRBJ1-1, with no clear D. The length of the CDR3 is 13 residues. From germline, CDR1 is SQVTM and CDR2 ANQGSEA. Between the trimmed V and J ends, which lost 3 bases and 1 base, there was a span of 9 bases. CDR3 sequence: CSVDRPENTEAFF. The CDR3 DNA follows: TGCAGCGTTGACAGGCCGGAGAACACTGAAGCTTTCTTT.

This clone was detected once. The chain couples TRBV6-6 to TRBJ2-5; D is possibly TRBD2 (6 bases). The DNA end is a closer match to TRBJ2-7, so the J assignment may be wrong. CDR1 is MNHNY and CDR2 is SVGAGI in the germline V gene (reference sequence). This CDR3 is 14 amino acids long. The CDR3: CASSYGGISDEQYF. As DNA, the CDR3 is TGTGCCAGCAGTTACGGGGGGATAAGCGACGAGCAGTACTTC.

This clone was seen a few times. The chain is built from TRBV2 and TRBJ2-5; D might be TRBD2 (5 bases). Germline V gene sequence: CDR1 SNHLY, CDR2 FYNNEI. V lost 8 bases, J lost 5 bases, and 15 bases lay in between. The CDR3 has 13 residues. Written as DNA, the CDR3 is TGTGCCAGCTGCCTAGCTCTTGTCGAGACCCAGTACTTC. Translating it yields CASCLALVETQYF.

This chain joins TRBV7-9 and TRBJ2-1; 8 nucleotides agree with TRBD1. With V trimmed by 4 bases and J by 6 bases, 8 bases remained unmatched. Per the germline V gene, CDR1 is SEHNR and CDR2 is FQNEAQ (reference sequence). The CDR3 is made up of 15 amino acids. The CDR3 spells CASSSDRGSFNEQFF. The CDR3 DNA reads TGTGCCAGCAGCTCCGACAGGGGATCTTTCAATGAGCAGTTCTTC.

The chain uses TRBV7-6 and TRBJ2-2, with 7 nucleotides matching TRBD2. CDR1 is SGHVS, CDR2 FNYEAQ, per germline. The CDR3 contains 15 residues. V was clipped by 3 bases and J by 6 bases; unmatched bases: 7. CDR3 sequence: CASSLLQGGAGELFF. CDR3 DNA sequence: TGTGCCAGCAGCTTGTTGCAGGGAGGGGCCGGGGAGCTGTTTTTT.

This clone was seen more than once but under ten times. The V and J genes are TRBV9 and TRBJ2-3, with 12 bases aligning to TRBD2. J was trimmed by 0 bases and V by 3 bases; bases with no gene match: 5. The germline CDR1 and CDR2 sequences are SGDLS and YYNGEE. The CDR3 has 17 amino acids. This chain's CDR3 is CASSELAGGPSTDTQYF. The DNA for the CDR3 is TGTGCCAGCAGCGAACTAGCGGGAGGCCCTAGCACAGATACGCAGTATTTT.

Written as DNA, the CDR3 is TGTGCCAGCAGCGCCTTGAGAGATACGCAGTATTTT. It specifies CASSALRDTQYF. This chain links TRBV2 with TRBJ2-3, with D hard to call. The CDR3 is 12 residues long. CDR1 SNHLY and CDR2 FYNNEI come from the germline V gene. Trimming pared 6 bases from V and 5 bases from J, leaving 9 bases between. The full variable domain, completed using reference TRBV2 and TRBJ2-3, is EPEVTQTPSHQVTQMGQEVILRCVPISNHLYFYWYRQILGQKVEFLVSFYNNEISEKSEIFDDQFSVERPDGSNFTLKIRSTKLEDSAMYFCASSALRDTQYFGPGTRLTVL.

The chain employs TRBV28 and TRBJ2-7, with D possibly being TRBD1 (5 bases). Germline V gives CDR1 MDHEN, CDR2 SYDVKM. This CDR3 region has 11 residues. V was clipped by 4 bases and J by 6 bases, with 7 bases between them. The CDR3: CASSSDSEQYF. The CDR3 DNA is TGTGCCAGCAGTTCCGACAGCGAGCAGTACTTC.

The chain recombines TRBV2 with TRBJ2-3; TRBD2 matches 7 bases. The CDR3 has 14 amino acids. Trimming took 7 bases from V and 0 from J; bases not matched to a gene: 4. Germline values: CDR1 SNHLY, CDR2 FYNNEI. The CDR3 nucleotides are TGTGCCAGCACACTTAGCGGGAGCACAGATACGCAGTATTTT. Protein: CASTLSGSTDTQYF.

The gene calls are TRBV7-9 and TRBJ2-1, with D possibly being TRBD2 (6 bases). Germline CDR1 SEHNR, CDR2 FQNEAQ (reference sequence). CDR3 length: 13 amino acids. Trimming shortened V by 3 bases and J by 4 bases, and 7 bases separated the two germline ends. CDR3 loop: CASSFGGYNEQFF. The CDR3 nucleotides are TGTGCCAGCAGCTTCGGGGGTTACAATGAGCAGTTCTTC.

This clone was recorded once. V is TRBV4-1 and J is TRBJ2-6, with 9 positions matching TRBD1. Germline CDR1 is MGHRA and CDR2 is YSYEKL. The CDR3 loop spans 17 amino acids. Unmatched junction bases numbered 8, after V lost 4 bases and J lost 4 bases. Here the CDR3 reads CASSPGTGWTGANVLTF. As DNA, the CDR3 is TGCGCCAGCAGCCCGGGGACAGGGTGGACCGGGGCCAACGTCCTGACTTTC.

This clone was seen once. The gene calls are TRBV15 and TRBJ2-3; 9 bases are a match to TRBD1. This CDR3 spans 17 amino acids. J lost 4 bases, V lost 4 bases, and 12 bases had no gene match. Germline lookup yields CDR1 LNHNV and CDR2 YYDKDF (reference sequence). In DNA, the CDR3 is TGTGCCACCAGCACCCGAGGACAGGGGAGTTTACCAGATACGCAGTATTTT. It translates to CATSTRGQGSLPDTQYF. Full variable domain (missing parts from reference TRBV15 and TRBJ2-3): DAMVIQNPRYQVTQFGKPVTLSCSQTLNHNVMYWYQQKSSQAPKLLFHYYDKDFNNEADTPDNFQSRRPNTSFCFLDIRSPGLGDTAMYLCATSTRGQGSLPDTQYFGPGTRLTVL.

The chain couples TRBV5-1 to TRBJ2-2; a weak D match, TRBD2 (6 bases). The CDR3 runs to 16 residues. Trimming took 0 bases from V and 0 from J, leaving 9 bases between them. In germline, CDR1 is SGHRS, CDR2 YFSETQ. The CDR3 region is CASSLEGGANTGELFF. The CDR3 bases are TGCGCCAGCAGCTTGGAGGGCGGGGCGAACACCGGGGAGCTGTTTTTT.

The chain carries TRBV28 and TRBJ2-3; TRBD1 matches 11 bases. The J segment lost 7 bases and the V segment lost 8 bases, leaving 8 bases of the junction unmatched. This CDR3 is 14 amino acids long. Germline V gene sequence: CDR1 MDHEN, CDR2 SYDVKM. The CDR3 region has the DNA TGTGCCAGCGAATCCGGACAGGGGGCTCATACGCAGTATTTT. Amino acid sequence: CASESGQGAHTQYF.

V and J are TRBV10-1 and TRBJ2-1; 8 bases are shared with TRBD2. CDR1 is WNHNN, CDR2 SYGVQD, per germline (reference sequence). The CDR3 length is 13 residues. Trimming cost V 2 bases and J 15 bases; bases outside gene matches: 9. The DNA for the CDR3 is TGCGCCAGCAGTGAGACCCTAGCGGGCATGGTGTTCTTC. It specifies CASSETLAGMVFF.

The chain couples TRBV10-3 to TRBJ2-5; D not certain. The CDR3 totals 13 residues. V lost 4 bases and J lost 2, with 8 bases in between. Germline CDR1 reads ENHRY; CDR2 reads SYGVKD. CDR3 DNA sequence: TGTGCCATCAGTGGGTCCGGGCAAGAGACCCAGTACTTC. The encoded protein is CAISGSGQETQYF.